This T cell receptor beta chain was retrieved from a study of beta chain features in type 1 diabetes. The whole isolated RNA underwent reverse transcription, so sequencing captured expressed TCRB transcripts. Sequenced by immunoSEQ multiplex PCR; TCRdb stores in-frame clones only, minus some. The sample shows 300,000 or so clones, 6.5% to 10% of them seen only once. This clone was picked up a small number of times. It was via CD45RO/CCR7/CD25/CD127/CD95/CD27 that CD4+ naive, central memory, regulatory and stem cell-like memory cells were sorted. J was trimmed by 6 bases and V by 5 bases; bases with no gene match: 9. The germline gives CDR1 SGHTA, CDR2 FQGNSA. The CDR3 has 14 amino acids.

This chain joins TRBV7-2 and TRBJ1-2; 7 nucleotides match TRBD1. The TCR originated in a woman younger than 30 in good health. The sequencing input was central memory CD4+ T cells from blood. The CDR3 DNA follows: TGTGCCAGCAGCCCCTCCGGGACAGCGGATGGCTACACCTTC. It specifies CASSPSGTADGYTF.